These 2 T cell receptor beta chains came from one sample sequenced in a study of vaccination effects on CD4 cells after COVID-19. Their recognized antigens are unknown. Antigen-specific CD4+ T cells were expanded (with viral peptide pools) by the ViraFEST assay ahead of sequencing. With more than 9 days of culture completed, CD4+ T cells were isolated. Documented for the person is a PCR-confirmed SARS-CoV-2 infection occurring between March and December 2020. Each participant was given two doses of one vaccine (BNT162b2 or mRNA-1273). Produced via immunoSEQ multiplex PCR; TCRdb's table is partial and in-frame only. The data show about 14,000 clones, roughly 75% seen once. The specimen comprised CD4+ T cells from PBMCs cultured with SARS-CoV-2 spike peptides, sampled after COVID-19 vaccination. All receptors come from a human donor who had a prior SARS-CoV-2 infection.

This clone was found once. The V and J genes are TRBV9 and TRBJ2-5; TRBD2 agrees at 14 bases. The J segment lost 3 bases and the V segment lost 0 bases, leaving 4 bases of the junction unmatched. The germline V gene encodes CDR1 SGDLS and CDR2 YYNGEE. The CDR3 sequence is 17 residues long. The CDR3 reads CASSVGTSGGRKETQYF. CDR3 nucleotide sequence: TGTGCCAGCAGCGTAGGGACTAGCGGGGGGAGAAAAGAGACCCAGTACTTC.

V gene TRBV13 combines with J gene TRBJ2-7; 8 bases agree with TRBD1. CDR1 and CDR2 from the germline V gene are PRHDT and FYEKMQ (reference sequence). J lost 4 bases, V lost 3 bases, and 5 bases had no gene match. The CDR3 contains 14 residues. This CDR3 reads CASSFQQGAYEQYF. The CDR3, as DNA: TGTGCCAGCAGCTTTCAGCAGGGGGCTTACGAGCAGTACTTC.